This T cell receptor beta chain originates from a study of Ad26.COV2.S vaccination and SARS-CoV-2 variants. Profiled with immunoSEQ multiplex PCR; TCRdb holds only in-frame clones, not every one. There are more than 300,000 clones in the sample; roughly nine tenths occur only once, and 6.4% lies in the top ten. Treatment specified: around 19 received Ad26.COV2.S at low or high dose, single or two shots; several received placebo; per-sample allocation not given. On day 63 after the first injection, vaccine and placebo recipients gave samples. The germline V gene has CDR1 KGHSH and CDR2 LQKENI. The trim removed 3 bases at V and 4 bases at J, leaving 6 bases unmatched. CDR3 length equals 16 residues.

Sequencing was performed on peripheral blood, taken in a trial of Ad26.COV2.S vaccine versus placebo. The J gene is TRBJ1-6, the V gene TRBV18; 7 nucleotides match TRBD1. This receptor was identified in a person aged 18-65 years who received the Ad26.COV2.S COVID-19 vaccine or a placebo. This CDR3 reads CASSPLGQAYNSPLHF. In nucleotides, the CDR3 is TGTGCCAGCTCACCTCTCGGACAGGCATATAATTCACCCCTCCACTTT.